This T cell receptor (beta chain) was documented in a study of OX40 agonist ivuxolimab in advanced cancers. Overall study: In this cohort, patients received ivuxolimab, an agonistic anti-OX40 (CD134) antibody. One hepatocellular carcinoma and two cutaneous melanoma patients partially responded.

With respect to this clone: As yet, its antigen is unknown.

Study results and limitations: Expansion of clones was among the lowest in partial responders at 0.1-3.0 mg/kg.

Libraries were prepared by immunoSEQ multiplex PCR; TCRdb keeps only in-frame clonotypes and omits some of them. The table lists 30,000 to 35,000 clones, about four fifths of them singletons. The sample consisted of CD4+ or CD8+ T cells sorted from blood, taken in a trial of the OX40 agonist ivuxolimab. The TCR was taken from an adult with an advanced solid tumor such as melanoma, head and neck, liver or kidney cancer.

The CDR3 spells CASSPGLAGSGDTQYF. The CDR3 DNA reads TGTGCCAGCTCACCCGGACTAGCGGGAAGTGGAGATACGCAGTATTTT. The chain couples TRBV18 to TRBJ2-3; 12 nucleotides match TRBD2. Per the germline V gene, CDR1 is KGHSH and CDR2 is LQKENI. This CDR3 region has 16 residues. The junction had 6 bases not matched to a gene; V was cut back by 3 bases and J by 5 bases.